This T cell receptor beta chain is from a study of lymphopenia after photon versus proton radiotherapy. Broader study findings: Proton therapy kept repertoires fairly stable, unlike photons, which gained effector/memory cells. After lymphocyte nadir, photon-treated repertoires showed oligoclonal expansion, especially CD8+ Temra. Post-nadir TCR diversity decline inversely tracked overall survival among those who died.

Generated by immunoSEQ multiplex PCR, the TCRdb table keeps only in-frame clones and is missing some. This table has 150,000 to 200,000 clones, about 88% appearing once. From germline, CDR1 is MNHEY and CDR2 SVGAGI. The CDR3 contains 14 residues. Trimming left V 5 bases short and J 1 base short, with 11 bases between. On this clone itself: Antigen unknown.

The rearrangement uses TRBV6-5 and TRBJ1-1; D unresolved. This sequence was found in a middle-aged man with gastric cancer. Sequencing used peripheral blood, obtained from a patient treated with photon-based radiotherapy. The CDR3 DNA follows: TGTGCCAGCAGTGACCCGGGAAAGAACACTGAAGCTTTCTTT. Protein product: CASSDPGKNTEAFF.